This T cell receptor (beta chain) was recorded in a study of OX40 agonist ivuxolimab in advanced cancers. About the research overall: The study enrolled dose-escalation patients with hepatocellular carcinoma, melanoma, renal cell or head and neck cancer. Partial responses, seen in three patients, involved one hepatocellular carcinoma and two cutaneous melanomas. Whole-study results and caveats: Undetermined was the antigen specificity of the expanded peripheral T cells.

The CDR3 contains 16 residues. The V gene lost 2 bases and the J gene lost 0 bases, with 13 bases spanning the gap. Germline-derived CDR1 and CDR2 are SGHTA and FQGNSA. A word on this clone: Its antigen is unidentified.

Produced via immunoSEQ multiplex PCR; TCRdb's table is partial and in-frame only. The data hold around 61,000 clones, with 82% observed a single time. Sequenced here: CD4+ or CD8+ T cells sorted from blood, sampled in a trial of the OX40 agonist ivuxolimab. The chain carries TRBV7-2 and TRBJ1-1, with D tentatively TRBD1 (5 bases). The source is an adult with an advanced solid tumor such as melanoma, head and neck, liver or kidney cancer. The CDR3 sequence is CASSLSGGRMNTEAFF. In DNA form, the CDR3 reads TGTGCCAGCAGCTTAAGTGGGGGTAGAATGAACACTGAAGCTTTCTTT.